This TCR beta chain emerged from a study of cytomegalovirus exposure and HLA in healthy donors. V shed 7 bases and J shed 4 bases, with 13 bases lying between them. In germline, CDR1 is SEHNR, CDR2 FQNEAQ (reference sequence). The CDR3 is made up of 13 amino acids. Amplification used 60 Vbeta primers and 13 Jbeta primers. Assay used: immunoSEQ multiplex PCR; TCRdb lists only in-frame clones, some missing. Of around 150,000 clones listed, more than 60% were seen once; the top ten hold roughly 7.1%. Remarks on this clone: As yet, its antigen is unknown.

General study results and limits: Researchers left out some V segments, among them TRBV6-2 and TRBV6-3, as indistinguishable.

V gene TRBV7-9 combines with J gene TRBJ1-2; possibly TRBD1 for D (6 bases). The sequence derives from a woman aged 40 to 49 in good health and CMV-seropositive. Sequenced sample: PBMCs. The CDR3 protein is CASTKTGSYGYTF. CDR3 coding DNA: TGTGCCAGCACCAAGACAGGAAGCTATGGCTACACCTTC. Drawing the rest from reference TRBV7-9 and TRBJ1-2, the complete variable domain is DTGVSQNPRHKITKRGQNVTFRCDPISEHNRLYWYRQTLGQGPEFLTYFQNEAQLEKSRLLSDRFSAERPKGSFSTLEIQRTEQGDSAMYLCASTKTGSYGYTFGSGTRLTVV.